These 23 T cell receptor beta chains came from one sample sequenced in a study of blood T cell repertoires in COVID-19. Libraries were prepared by immunoSEQ multiplex PCR; TCRdb keeps only in-frame clonotypes and omits some of them. The sample lists 90,000 to 150,000 clones, more than 80% seen once, with about 10% in the top ten. Sequenced input: peripheral blood. These receptor sequences come from a human donor in a cohort sampled during active COVID-19.

V and J are TRBV7-2 and TRBJ2-7, with unresolved D. The CDR3 extends over 12 amino acids. Germline-derived CDR1 and CDR2 are SGHTA and FQGNSA. Trimming removed 5 bases at V and 2 bases at J, with 7 bases between. The chain's CDR3 is CASSLTTYEQYF. In DNA, the CDR3 is TGTGCCAGCAGCCTAACGACCTACGAGCAGTACTTC.

This chain uses TRBV6-6 with TRBJ1-1; D gene ambiguous. Trimming took off 7 bases at V and 0 bases at J, with 12 bases between the two ends. This CDR3 contains 14 residues. Per germline, CDR1 MNHNY and CDR2 SVGAGI (reference sequence). CDR3 bases: TGTGCCAGCACCACCACGGTCATGAACACTGAAGCTTTCTTT. Its protein product is CASTTTVMNTEAFF.

The table lists this clone with a few counts. The chain has TRBV9 and TRBJ1-1; TRBD1 might be the D (5 bases). Germline V lookup: CDR1 SGDLS, CDR2 YYNGEE. The CDR3 loop spans 15 amino acids. V shed 1 base and J shed 0 bases, with 10 bases lying between them. CDR3 in amino acids: CASSVRQNMNTEAFF. The CDR3 DNA is TGTGCCAGCAGCGTAAGACAGAATATGAACACTGAAGCTTTCTTT.

The rearrangement links TRBV30 to TRBJ2-3; 9 nucleotides agree with TRBD2. CDR1 GTSNPN and CDR2 SVGIG come from the germline V gene (reference sequence). The CDR3 runs to 12 residues. V lost 0 bases, J lost 11 bases, and 3 bases stayed unmatched. CDR3: CAWSVALAGQYF. The DNA of the CDR3 is TGTGCCTGGAGTGTGGCACTAGCGGGGCAGTATTTT.

The chain combines TRBV4-3 with TRBJ2-5; 9 bases line up with TRBD2. Per germline, CDR1 LGHNA and CDR2 YSLEER. V shed 0 bases, J shed 4 bases, and the junction held 9 bases outside the gene matches. This CDR3 region has 17 residues. In nucleotides, the CDR3 is TGCGCCAGCAGCCAAGACGGCTGGGCGGGAGGGGGAGAGACCCAGTACTTC. Protein product: CASSQDGWAGGGETQYF.

The chain has TRBV9 and TRBJ2-7, with a weak D call TRBD1 (6 bases). Germline lookup yields CDR1 SGDLS and CDR2 YYNGEE. The CDR3 has 14 amino acids. V lost 3 bases, J lost 3 bases, and 13 bases lay in between. This CDR3 is CASSARGAGYEQYF. CDR3 in DNA: TGTGCCAGCAGCGCCAGGGGTGCGGGCTACGAGCAGTACTTC.

The chain has TRBV7-9 and TRBJ1-5; a possible D gene is TRBD1 (5 bases). V shed 0 bases and J shed 3 bases, with 12 bases lying between them. This CDR3 contains 16 residues. The germline V gene encodes CDR1 SEHNR and CDR2 FQNEAQ (reference sequence). CDR3 nucleotide sequence: TGTGCCAGCAGCTTAGCGGTAGGGGTCCCCAATCAGCCCCAGCATTTT. It yields the protein CASSLAVGVPNQPQHF.

The V and J genes are TRBV7-2 and TRBJ1-2, with D maybe TRBD1 (5 bases). The V gene's germline CDR1 is SGHTA and CDR2 FQGNSA. The CDR3 extends over 16 amino acids. Trimming left V 0 bases short and J 4 bases short, with 15 bases between. The CDR3 nucleotides are TGTGCCAGCAGCTTAGCCACAGGTCTGGTTACCTATGGCTACACCTTC. Its protein product is CASSLATGLVTYGYTF.

The chain uses TRBV29-1 and TRBJ1-5; D is possibly TRBD1 (5 bases). The CDR3 is 14 amino acids. Germline CDR1 is SQVTM and CDR2 is ANQGSEA. Here the CDR3 reads CRSAGHHSNQPQHF. The CDR3 nucleotides read TGCAGGTCGGCTGGACACCATAGCAATCAGCCCCAGCATTTT.

The rearrangement joins TRBV5-1 to TRBJ1-2; D gene ambiguous. The V and J ends lost 4 bases and 3 bases respectively, with 10 bases between them. There are 13 residues in the CDR3. Germline assignment: CDR1 SGHRS and CDR2 YFSETQ. CDR3 in DNA: TGCGCCAGCAGCCTTTCAGGTGACTATGGCTACACCTTC. This gives the protein CASSLSGDYGYTF. Looking up the rest from reference TRBV5-1 and TRBJ1-2 gives the full variable domain: KAGVTQTPRYLIKTRGQQVTLSCSPISGHRSVSWYQQTPGQGLQFLFEYFSETQRNKGNFPGRFSGRQFSNSRSEMNVSTLELGDSALYLCASSLSGDYGYTFGSGTRLTVV.

In this sample, this clone turned up once. The rearrangement links TRBV6-4 to TRBJ2-1; 9 bases match TRBD2. The CDR3 length is 15 residues. Germline CDR1 is MRHNA and CDR2 is SNTAGT. With 4 bases clipped from V and 8 bases from J, the junction kept 9 bases outside the gene matches. DNA for the CDR3: TGTGCCAGCAGTGTGATGGTAGCGGGAGCCGATGAGCAGTTCTTC. It codes for CASSVMVAGADEQFF.

The CDR3 spells CASSANRVTYNSPLHF. Written as DNA, the CDR3 is TGTGCCAGCAGTGCCAACAGGGTCACCTATAATTCACCCCTCCACTTT. This rearrangement joins TRBV6-1 to TRBJ1-6, with a weak D call TRBD1 (6 bases). Trimming took 4 bases from V and 2 from J, leaving 12 bases between them. The CDR3 has 16 amino acids. Germline V gives CDR1 MNHNS, CDR2 SASEGT.

The chain joins TRBV19 to TRBJ1-2, with TRBD1 matching over 9 bases. The CDR3 totals 13 residues. V dropped 6 bases and J dropped 13; count of bases not matched to a gene: 12. Germline V gives CDR1 LNHDA, CDR2 SQIVND (reference sequence). CDR3 sequence reads: CASRSRDRVFCTF. CDR3 nucleotides: TGTGCCAGTAGGTCCCGGGACAGGGTCTTCTGCACCTTC.

The rearrangement links TRBV5-1 to TRBJ2-6; TRBD1 might be the D (7 bases). Trimming removed 5 bases at V and 4 bases at J, with 13 bases between. The germline V gene encodes CDR1 SGHRS and CDR2 YFSETQ. The CDR3 totals 15 residues. The CDR3, as DNA: TGCGCCAGCAGGGAGGGGGCGCGAGGGGCCAACGTCCTGACTTTC. It is translated as CASREGARGANVLTF.

This clone was observed once. J is TRBJ1-5 and V is TRBV19; 9 bases are a match to TRBD1. The CDR3 sequence is 16 residues long. CDR1 is LNHDA and CDR2 is SQIVND in the germline V gene (reference sequence). V trimming: 6 bases; J trimming: 2 bases; junction bases outside the gene matches: 8. CDR3 protein: CASRQGQGRGNQPQHF. The CDR3 nucleotides read TGTGCCAGTAGACAGGGACAGGGAAGGGGCAATCAGCCCCAGCATTTT.

This clone appeared a single time. The genes are TRBV7-2 and TRBJ2-5, with D tentatively TRBD1 (6 bases). CDR3 size: 14 residues. The V end was cut by 1 base, the J end by 5 bases, with 11 bases between. The germline V gene encodes CDR1 SGHTA and CDR2 FQGNSA. In DNA, the CDR3 is TGTGCCAGCAGCTTAGTGGGGGCCGGGGAGACCCAGTACTTC. Translation gives CASSLVGAGETQYF.

V is TRBV2 and J is TRBJ2-7; TRBD1 agrees at 9 bases. Germline CDR1 and CDR2: SNHLY and FYNNEI. Trimming removed 8 bases from V and 5 bases from J; junction bases left unmatched: 10. This CDR3 has 14 amino acids. Here the CDR3 reads CASLDRGRGDEQYF. The CDR3 DNA sequence: TGTGCCAGCCTGGACAGGGGCAGAGGGGACGAGCAGTACTTC.

The rearrangement uses TRBV13 and TRBJ2-3; 9 bases align to TRBD1. Germline values: CDR1 PRHDT, CDR2 FYEKMQ (reference sequence). J was trimmed by 3 bases and V by 6 bases; bases with no gene match: 4. There are 14 residues in the CDR3. Here the CDR3 reads CASRGTGRTDTQYF. As DNA, the CDR3 is TGTGCCAGCAGGGGGACAGGGAGGACAGATACGCAGTATTTT.

The V and J genes are TRBV18 and TRBJ2-7, with 15 bases lining up with TRBD2. Trimming removed 1 base from V and 4 bases from J; junction bases left unmatched: 5. The length of the CDR3 is 17 residues. Germline V gene data show CDR1 as KGHSH and CDR2 as LQKENI. This CDR3 is CASSPHPGTSGGYEQYF. The CDR3 coding sequence is TGTGCCAGCTCACCACACCCTGGGACTAGCGGGGGGTACGAGCAGTACTTC.

V and J are TRBV5-8 and TRBJ2-7; a weak D match, TRBD1 (6 bases). CDR1 SGHTS and CDR2 YDEGEE come from the germline V gene. The CDR3 is 14 amino acids. The V end was cut by 0 bases, the J end by 5 bases, with 12 bases between. The CDR3 nucleotides are TGTGCCAGCAGCTTGGTTGCAGGGGACGACGAGCAGTACTTC. Translated: CASSLVAGDDEQYF.

This chain uses TRBV11-2 with TRBJ1-4, with 9 nucleotides matching TRBD1. The CDR3 runs to 17 residues. Germline CDR1 is SGHAT and CDR2 is FQNNGV. The junction had 10 bases not matched to a gene; V was cut back by 5 bases and J by 3 bases. The CDR3 region has the DNA TGTGCCAGCAGCCGAAGGACAGGGGAGAGGCCTAATGAAAAACTGTTTTTT. This sequence encodes CASSRRTGERPNEKLFF.

This rearrangement joins TRBV30 to TRBJ2-3; the match to TRBD2 covers 9 bases. Unmatched junction bases numbered 5, after V lost 2 bases and J lost 5 bases. The CDR3 length is 14 residues. Germline CDR1 GTSNPN, CDR2 SVGIG (reference sequence). The CDR3 sequence is CAWSRGSGRDTQYF. In nucleotides, the CDR3 is TGTGCCTGGAGTCGGGGTAGCGGGAGAGATACGCAGTATTTT.

The genes are TRBV7-2 and TRBJ1-5; perhaps TRBD1 as D (5 bases). Per germline, CDR1 SGHTA and CDR2 FQGNSA. The CDR3 length is 15 residues. V lost 1 base and J lost 4, with 11 bases in between. The CDR3 loop is CASSLGTGENQPQHF. The CDR3 nucleotides are TGTGCCAGCAGCTTAGGTACAGGCGAAAATCAGCCCCAGCATTTT.